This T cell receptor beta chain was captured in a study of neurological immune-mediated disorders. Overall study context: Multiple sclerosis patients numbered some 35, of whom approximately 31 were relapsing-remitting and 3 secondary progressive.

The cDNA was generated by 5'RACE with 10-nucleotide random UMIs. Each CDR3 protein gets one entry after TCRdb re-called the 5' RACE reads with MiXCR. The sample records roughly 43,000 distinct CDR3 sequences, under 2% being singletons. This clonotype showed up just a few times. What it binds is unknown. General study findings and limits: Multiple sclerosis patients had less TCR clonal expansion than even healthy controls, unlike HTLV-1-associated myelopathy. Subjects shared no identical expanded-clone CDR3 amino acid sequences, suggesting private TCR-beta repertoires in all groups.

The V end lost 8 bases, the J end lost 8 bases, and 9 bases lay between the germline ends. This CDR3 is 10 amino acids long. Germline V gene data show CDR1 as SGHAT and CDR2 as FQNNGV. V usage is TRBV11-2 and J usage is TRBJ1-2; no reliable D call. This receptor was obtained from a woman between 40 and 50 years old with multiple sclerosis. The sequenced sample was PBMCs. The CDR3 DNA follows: TGTGCCAGCGGGTTCAAGGGCTACACCTTC. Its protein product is CASGFKGYTF.